This TCR beta chain was captured in a study of CD8 T cells in ankylosing spondylitis. Study conclusions and caveats: Reports say disease-linked clones showed up significantly more in matched ankylosing spondylitis synovial fluid. Reports of some motif variants in reactive arthritis synovial fluid and blood predate this one.

The germline CDR1 and CDR2 sequences are MNHNS and SASEGT. V was trimmed by 11 bases and J by 0 bases, leaving 16 bases between them. CDR3 length: 14 amino acids. Using its own MiXCR run on the 5' RACE reads, TCRdb lists one record per CDR3 protein. The table has around 210,000 distinct CDR3 sequences, roughly 8.2% seen once; the top ten hold roughly 4.9%. Comments on this clonotype: Its target is not known.

Sequencing input: blood, either unsorted or a sorted T cell fraction (not recorded which). The clonotype comes from a female donor with ankylosing spondylitis or in good health (not recorded which). The chain uses TRBV6-1 and TRBJ2-5; TRBD2 is a possible D gene (7 bases). The CDR3 protein is CASEGGGNQETQYF. CDR3 nucleotides: TGTGCCTCCGAGGGGGGGGGCAACCAAGAGACCCAGTACTTC.